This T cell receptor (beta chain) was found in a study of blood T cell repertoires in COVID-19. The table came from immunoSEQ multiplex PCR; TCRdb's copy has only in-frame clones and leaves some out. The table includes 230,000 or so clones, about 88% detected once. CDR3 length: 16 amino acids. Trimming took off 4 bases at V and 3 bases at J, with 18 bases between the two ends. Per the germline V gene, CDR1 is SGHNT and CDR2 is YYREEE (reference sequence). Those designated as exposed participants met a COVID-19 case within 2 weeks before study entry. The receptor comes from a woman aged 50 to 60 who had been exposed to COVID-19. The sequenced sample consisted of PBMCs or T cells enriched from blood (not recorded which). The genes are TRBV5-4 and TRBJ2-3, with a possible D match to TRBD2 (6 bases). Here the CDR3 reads CASSLTGTRGTDTQYF. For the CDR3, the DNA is TGTGCCAGCAGCCTTACCGGGACTCGGGGGACAGATACGCAGTATTTT. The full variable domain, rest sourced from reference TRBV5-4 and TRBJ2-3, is ETGVTQSPTHLIKTRGQQVTLRCSSQSGHNTVSWYQQALGQGPQFIFQYYREEENGRGNFPPRFSGLQFPNYSSELNVNALELDDSALYLCASSLTGTRGTDTQYFGPGTRLTVL.